The sequence of this T cell receptor (beta chain) was determined in a study of post-analysis software for immune sequencing data. As for the study in general: Relapsing-remitting, secondary progressive and progressive-relapsing multiple sclerosis courses were included. General study findings and limits: About 5 TRBV segments were significantly more frequent in patients than in controls. TRBV5-6, TRBV5-1 and TRBV20-1 were among these segments. Significantly lower normalized Chao1 diversity was found in patients with multiple sclerosis relative to controls.

This CDR3 comprises 12 residues. CDR1 DFQATT and CDR2 SNEGSKA come from the germline V gene (reference sequence). Trimming shortened V by 5 bases and J by 2 bases, and 9 bases separated the two germline ends. As for this clonotype: No antigen is known for it.

Libraries were made from TCR beta cDNA, and they carried unique molecular identifiers. cDNA molecules numbering 450,000 to 650,000 came from roughly 1 to 10 million T cells. From the PCR reads, TCRdb called clonotypes with MiXCR, one entry per CDR3 protein. The table shows roughly 580,000 distinct CDR3 sequences, with around 44% occurring only once. This sequence originates from a girl aged 10 to 17 with multiple sclerosis. The chain couples TRBV20-1 to TRBJ2-5; a weak D match, TRBD1 (7 bases). Material for sequencing was blood. The CDR3 sequence: CSAAGGQETQYF. The CDR3, as DNA: TGCAGTGCTGCAGGGGGGCAAGAGACCCAGTACTTC.